Listed below are T cell receptor beta chains from one sample, sequenced in a study of T cells in Graves' hyperthyroidism and ophthalmopathy. MiXCR, applied by TCRdb to the multiplex PCR reads, yields one record per CDR3 protein. Of about 370,000 distinct CDR3 sequences in the sample, roughly 15% were seen once. The source material was blood. The source of these receptors is an older woman with Graves' ophthalmopathy. CDR3s include the opening cysteine and the closing phenylalanine or tryptophan. The D gene is left open where the match is weak. Where a row states a size, it is once, few, many or the class of an expanded clone; other rows omit it.

D: NA; V: TRBV20-1; size: many; J: TRBJ2-7; DNA: TGCAGTGCTAGAGACCCCCAGGGCCCCTCGCTTGGGGAGCAGTACTTC; CDR3: CSARDPQGPSLGEQYF
D: NA; V: TRBV2; size: many; J: TRBJ2-3; DNA: TGTGCCAGCAGTCGTGGAAGCGGGTACACAGATACGCAGTATTTT; CDR3: CASSRGSGYTDTQYF
D: TRBD1; V: TRBV28; size: many; J: TRBJ1-2; DNA: TGTGCCAGCAGTCCGGGACAGGGGGCTATGGAGGGCTACACCTTC; CDR3: CASSPGQGAMEGYTF
D: TRBD1; V: TRBV30; size: many; J: TRBJ2-2; DNA: TGTGCCTGCAACAGGGGGAACACCGGGGAGCTGTTTTTT; CDR3: CACNRGNTGELFF
D: NA; V: TRBV12-3/TRBV12-4; size: NA; J: TRBJ2-1; DNA: TGTGCCAGCCACGAAGGGACGTCTCGCTCGCTGGGGAAATACAATGAGCAGTTCTTC; CDR3: CASHEGTSRSLGKYNEQFF
D: NA; V: TRBV20-1; size: many; J: TRBJ1-5; DNA: TGCAGTGCTAGAGTCCCCCTAATGGTTAATCAGCCCCAGCATTTT; CDR3: CSARVPLMVNQPQHF
D: NA; V: TRBV29-1; size: many; J: TRBJ2-7; DNA: TGCAGCGGAGCCGTGGGTGGCCAGGGCGAGCAGTACTTC; CDR3: CSGAVGGQGEQYF
D: NA; V: TRBV5-1; size: many; J: TRBJ2-6; DNA: TGCGCCAGCAGCTTGCCAGGGGGGAGCTCTGGGGCCAACGTCCTGACTTTC; CDR3: CASSLPGGSSGANVLTF
D: TRBD1; V: TRBV27; size: NA; J: TRBJ1-5; DNA: TGTGCCAGCAGGCTGACAGGGTCGGATCAGCCCCAGCATTTT; CDR3: CASRLTGSDQPQHF
D: TRBD1; V: TRBV2; size: NA; J: TRBJ1-4; DNA: TGTGCCAGCAGTATCAGGGGGGGGGCTAATGAAAAACTGTTTTTT; CDR3: CASSIRGGANEKLFF
D: TRBD2; V: TRBV20-1; size: NA; J: TRBJ2-1; DNA: TGCAGTGCTAGAGGGGCTAGCGGGAGCAGAGAGTTCTTC; CDR3: CSARGASGSREFF
D: NA; V: TRBV28; size: many; J: TRBJ2-7; DNA: TGTGCCAGCAGTTTCACAGGGAACCCCTACGAGCAGTACTTC; CDR3: CASSFTGNPYEQYF
D: TRBD1; V: TRBV19; size: once; J: TRBJ1-2; DNA: TGTGCCAGTAGTGTACAGGGGGCGAACTATGGCTACACCTTC; CDR3: CASSVQGANYGYTF
D: TRBD2; V: TRBV10-1; size: few; J: TRBJ2-7; DNA: TGCGCCAGCAGTGAGGCGGGGGAGCACTACGAGCAGTACTTC; CDR3: CASSEAGEHYEQYF
D: TRBD2; V: TRBV28; size: many; J: TRBJ2-1; DNA: TGTGCCAGCAGTTTATTAGCGGGACGAGAGCAGTTCTTC; CDR3: CASSLLAGREQFF
D: TRBD1; V: TRBV6-1; size: NA; J: TRBJ2-7; DNA: TGTGCCAGCAGTCGTGCAGGGGGCTGGAACGAGCAGTACTTC; CDR3: CASSRAGGWNEQYF
D: TRBD1; V: TRBV11-2; size: many; J: TRBJ2-7; DNA: TGTGCCAGCAGCCTGGCGGAGACAGGGGCGTCCGAGCAGTACTTC; CDR3: CASSLAETGASEQYF
D: TRBD1; V: TRBV28; size: few; J: TRBJ1-3; DNA: TGTGCCAGCAGTTATCCGGGACAGGGGGCGGGAAACACCATATATTTT; CDR3: CASSYPGQGAGNTIYF
D: NA; V: TRBV6-1; size: many; J: TRBJ2-7; DNA: TGTGCCAGCAGTGATATCCGGCTAGCAGGCTACGAGCAGTACTTC; CDR3: CASSDIRLAGYEQYF
D: NA; V: TRBV27; size: NA; J: TRBJ2-3; DNA: TGTGCCAGCAGTTTCGGGTTTTCCCAGGGGTCAGATACGCAGTATTTT; CDR3: CASSFGFSQGSDTQYF
D: NA; V: TRBV5-6; size: few; J: TRBJ2-1; DNA: TGTGCCAGCACCACCCGGGACTGGGTATTGGAAGAGCAGTTCTTC; CDR3: CASTTRDWVLEEQFF
D: TRBD2; V: TRBV7-6; size: few; J: TRBJ2-5; DNA: TGTGCCAGCAGCTTAGCGAGACTAGCGGGAACGGGGGAGACCCAGTACTTC; CDR3: CASSLARLAGTGETQYF
D: NA; V: TRBV5-1; size: few; J: TRBJ1-1; DNA: TGCGCCAGCAGATCACAGGGAAACACTGAAGCTTTCTTT; CDR3: CASRSQGNTEAFF
D: TRBD2; V: TRBV12-3/TRBV12-4; size: few; J: TRBJ2-2; DNA: TGTGCCAGCAGTATCAGAGCGGGAGCGGGCACCGGGGAGCTGTTTTTT; CDR3: CASSIRAGAGTGELFF
D: TRBD2; V: TRBV11-1; size: many; J: TRBJ2-4; DNA: TGTGCCAGCAGCTTACGGAGTAGCGGGAGGACCCGAGCCAAAAACATTCAGTACTTC; CDR3: CASSLRSSGRTRAKNIQYF
D: NA; V: TRBV5-1; size: few; J: TRBJ1-1; DNA: TGCGCCAGCAGGCAAGTGGTGGGGGGGAACACTGAAGCTTTCTTT; CDR3: CASRQVVGGNTEAFF
D: TRBD2; V: TRBV7-6; size: many; J: TRBJ2-3; DNA: TGTGCCAGCAGTAACGGACTAGCGGGAGTGTCTCCCTCGCAGTATTTT; CDR3: CASSNGLAGVSPSQYF
D: TRBD1; V: TRBV7-2; size: few; J: TRBJ1-2; DNA: TGTGCCAGCAGCTCCTACTTCCGGGACAGACACTATGGCTACACCTTC; CDR3: CASSSYFRDRHYGYTF
D: TRBD1; V: TRBV11-2; size: NA; J: TRBJ1-1; DNA: TGTGCCAGCAGCTACAACTCCCCCCTTCGACAGGGCCGGCGGGGCACTGAAGCTTTCTTT; CDR3: CASSYNSPLRQGRRGTEAFF
D: TRBD2; V: TRBV9; size: NA; J: TRBJ2-1; DNA: TGTGCCAGCAGCGTAGCTAGCGGGAGCCCCACTGAGCAGTTCTTC; CDR3: CASSVASGSPTEQFF
D: TRBD2; V: TRBV19; size: NA; J: TRBJ2-3; DNA: TGTGCCAGTAGTATGACTAGCGGGGGCCACACAGATACGCAGTATTTT; CDR3: CASSMTSGGHTDTQYF
D: TRBD2; V: TRBV5-1; size: many; J: TRBJ2-3; DNA: TGCGCCAGCAGCTTGATAGCGGGAGGAGCCACAGATACGCAGTATTTT; CDR3: CASSLIAGGATDTQYF
D: NA; V: TRBV7-2; size: many; J: TRBJ1-3; DNA: TGTGCCAGCAGCCTCACGTGGAGTGGAAACACCATATATTTT; CDR3: CASSLTWSGNTIYF
D: TRBD2; V: TRBV10-1; size: few; J: TRBJ2-5; DNA: TGCGCCAGCAGTGCCGGACTAGCGGGCCCAGAAGAGACCCAGTACTTC; CDR3: CASSAGLAGPEETQYF
D: NA; V: TRBV20-1; size: NA; J: TRBJ2-5; DNA: TGCAGTGCTAGCGGGAGAGAGACCCAGTACTTC; CDR3: CSASGRETQYF
D: TRBD2; V: TRBV2; size: many; J: TRBJ2-3; DNA: TGTGCCAGCAGTGCCCGCCCGGGACTAGCGGGAGGAGATACGCAGTATTTT; CDR3: CASSARPGLAGGDTQYF
D: TRBD2; V: TRBV5-1; size: many; J: TRBJ2-7; DNA: TGCGCCAGCAGCCCGGGACTAGCGGGAGGTTACGAGCAGTACTTC; CDR3: CASSPGLAGGYEQYF
D: TRBD1; V: TRBV3-1; size: many; J: TRBJ2-3; DNA: TGTGCCAGCAGCCAAGGTTGGGGACAGGGAACAGATACGCAGTATTTT; CDR3: CASSQGWGQGTDTQYF
D: NA; V: TRBV20-1; size: few; J: TRBJ2-3; DNA: TGCAGTGCTGCGGCGGGAGATACGCAGTATTTT; CDR3: CSAAAGDTQYF
D: TRBD2; V: TRBV7-9; size: many; J: TRBJ2-3; DNA: TGTGCCAGCAGCTTCGGGTTCGGGAGGGAAGGTTCCCGCGATACGCAGTATTTT; CDR3: CASSFGFGREGSRDTQYF
D: NA; V: TRBV5-1; size: many; J: TRBJ1-3; DNA: TGCGCCAGCAGCACGGGACCTAACTCTGGAAACACCATATATTTT; CDR3: CASSTGPNSGNTIYF
D: TRBD2; V: TRBV18; size: many; J: TRBJ2-3; DNA: TGTGCCAGCTCACCGGGACTAGCTCCCCCAGATACGCAGTATTTT; CDR3: CASSPGLAPPDTQYF
D: NA; V: TRBV7-2; size: many; J: TRBJ2-5; DNA: TGTGCCAGCAGCTTGGATCAGGCGTTAGAGACCCAGTACTTC; CDR3: CASSLDQALETQYF
D: NA; V: TRBV29-1; size: NA; J: TRBJ1-5; DNA: TGCAGCGTTGAAGAGCGGGGACAGCCCCAGCATTTT; CDR3: CSVEERGQPQHF
D: TRBD2; V: TRBV27; size: few; J: TRBJ2-1; DNA: TGTGCCAGCTCCCCTAGGGGAGTAGCGGGAGTGGAGCAGTTCTTC; CDR3: CASSPRGVAGVEQFF
D: TRBD1; V: TRBV20-1; size: many; J: TRBJ1-1; DNA: TGCAGTGCGAAGTCCACAGGGGGCAACACTGAAGCTTTCTTT; CDR3: CSAKSTGGNTEAFF
D: NA; V: TRBV5-1; size: many; J: TRBJ1-1; DNA: TGCGCCAGCAGCTTGTTAACAGGGTCTCAAAACACTGAAGCTTTCTTT; CDR3: CASSLLTGSQNTEAFF
D: TRBD1; V: TRBV10-3; size: NA; J: TRBJ2-5; DNA: TGTGCCACAAATGCTGGACGCGGACAGGGTGCACGGGAGACCCAGTACTTC; CDR3: CATNAGRGQGARETQYF